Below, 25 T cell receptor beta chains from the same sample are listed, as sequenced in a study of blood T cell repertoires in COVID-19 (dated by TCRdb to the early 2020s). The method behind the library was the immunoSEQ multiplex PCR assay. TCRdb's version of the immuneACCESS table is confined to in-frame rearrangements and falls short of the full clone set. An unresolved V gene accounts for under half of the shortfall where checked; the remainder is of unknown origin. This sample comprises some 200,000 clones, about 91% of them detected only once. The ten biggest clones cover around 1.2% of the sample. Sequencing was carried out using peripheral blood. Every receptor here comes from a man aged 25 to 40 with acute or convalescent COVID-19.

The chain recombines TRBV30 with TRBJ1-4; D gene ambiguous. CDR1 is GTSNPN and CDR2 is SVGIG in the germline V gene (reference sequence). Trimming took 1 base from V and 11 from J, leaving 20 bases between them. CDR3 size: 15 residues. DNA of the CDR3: TGTGCCTGGAGTGAATGGATCGCCGCCGGAGGGAAACTGTTTTTT. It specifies CAWSEWIAAGGKLFF.

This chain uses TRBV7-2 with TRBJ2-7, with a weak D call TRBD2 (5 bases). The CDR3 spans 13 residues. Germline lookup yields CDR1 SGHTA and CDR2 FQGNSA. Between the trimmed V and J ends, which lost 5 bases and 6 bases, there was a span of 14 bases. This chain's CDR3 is CASSGRLYIEQYF. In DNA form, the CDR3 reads TGTGCCAGCAGCGGACGACTATATATCGAGCAGTACTTC.

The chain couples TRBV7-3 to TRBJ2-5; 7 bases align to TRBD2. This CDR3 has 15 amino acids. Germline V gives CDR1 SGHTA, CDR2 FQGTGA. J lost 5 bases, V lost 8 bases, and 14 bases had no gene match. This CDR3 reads CASGRGGGPGETQYF. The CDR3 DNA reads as TGTGCCAGCGGCCGTGGGGGAGGGCCGGGGGAGACCCAGTACTTC.

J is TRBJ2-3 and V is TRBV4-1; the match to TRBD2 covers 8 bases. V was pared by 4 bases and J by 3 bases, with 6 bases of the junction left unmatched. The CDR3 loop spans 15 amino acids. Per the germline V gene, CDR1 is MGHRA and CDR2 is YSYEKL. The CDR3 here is CASSRLGGGTDTQYF. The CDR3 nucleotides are TGCGCCAGCAGCCGTCTTGGCGGGGGGACAGATACGCAGTATTTT.

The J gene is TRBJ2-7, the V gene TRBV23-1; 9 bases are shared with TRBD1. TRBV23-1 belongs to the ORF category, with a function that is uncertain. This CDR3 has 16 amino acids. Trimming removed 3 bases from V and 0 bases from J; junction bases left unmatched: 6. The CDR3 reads CASSQAGQGSSYEQYF. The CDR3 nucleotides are TGCGCCAGCAGTCAGGCCGGACAGGGGAGCTCCTACGAGCAGTACTTC.

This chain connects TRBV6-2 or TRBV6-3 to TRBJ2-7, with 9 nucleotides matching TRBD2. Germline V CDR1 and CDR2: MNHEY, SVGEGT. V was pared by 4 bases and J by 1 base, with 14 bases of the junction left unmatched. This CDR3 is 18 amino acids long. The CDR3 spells CASSSFRRREGTSYEQYF. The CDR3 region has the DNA TGTGCCAGCAGTTCTTTCAGACGGCGGGAGGGTACATCCTACGAGCAGTACTTC.

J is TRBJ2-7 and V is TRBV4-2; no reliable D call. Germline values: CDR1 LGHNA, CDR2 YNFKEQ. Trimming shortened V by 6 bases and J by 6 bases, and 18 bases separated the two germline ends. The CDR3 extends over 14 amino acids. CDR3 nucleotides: TGTGCCAGCAGAAATACAGTGGGCCTCGGCGAGCAGTACTTC. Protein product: CASRNTVGLGEQYF.

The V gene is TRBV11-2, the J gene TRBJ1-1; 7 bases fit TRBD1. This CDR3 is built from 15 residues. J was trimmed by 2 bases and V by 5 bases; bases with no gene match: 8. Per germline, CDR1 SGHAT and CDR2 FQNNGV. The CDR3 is CASSLQGGINTEAFF. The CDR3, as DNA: TGTGCCAGCAGCCTCCAGGGGGGTATAAACACTGAAGCTTTCTTT.

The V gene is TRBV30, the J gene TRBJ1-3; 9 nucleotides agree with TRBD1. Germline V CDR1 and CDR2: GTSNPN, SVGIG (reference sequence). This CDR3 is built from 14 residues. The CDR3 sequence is CAWGQGSSGNTIYF. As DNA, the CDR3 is TGTGCTTGGGGACAGGGAAGCTCTGGAAACACCATATATTTT.

This CDR3 is CASSMANRGMNTEAFF. As DNA, the CDR3 is TGTGCCAGTAGTATGGCAAACAGGGGAATGAACACTGAAGCTTTCTTT. The chain employs TRBV19 and TRBJ1-1, with 7 bases lining up with TRBD1. Germline-derived CDR1 and CDR2 are LNHDA and SQIVND (reference sequence). The length of the CDR3 is 16 residues. Germline trimming cut 3 bases from V and 0 bases from J; bases unmatched to any gene: 7.

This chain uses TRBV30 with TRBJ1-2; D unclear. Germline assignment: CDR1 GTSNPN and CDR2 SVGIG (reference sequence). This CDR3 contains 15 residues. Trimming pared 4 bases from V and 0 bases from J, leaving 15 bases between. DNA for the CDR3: TGTGCCTGGAACGAACTGCTACCACCTAACTATGGCTACACCTTC. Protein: CAWNELLPPNYGYTF.

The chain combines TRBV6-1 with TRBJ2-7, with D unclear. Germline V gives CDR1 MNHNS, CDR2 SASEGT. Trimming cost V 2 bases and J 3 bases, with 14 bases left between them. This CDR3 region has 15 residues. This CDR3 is CASSEMAGRVYEQYF. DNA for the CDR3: TGTGCCAGCAGTGAAATGGCAGGAAGAGTCTACGAGCAGTACTTC.

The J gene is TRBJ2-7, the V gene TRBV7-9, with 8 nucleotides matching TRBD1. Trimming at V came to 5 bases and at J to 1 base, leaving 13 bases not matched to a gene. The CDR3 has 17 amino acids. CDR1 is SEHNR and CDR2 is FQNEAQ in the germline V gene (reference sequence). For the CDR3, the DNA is TGTGCCAGCAGCAAAGGGGGGACAGGTATACGATCCTACGAGCAGTACTTC. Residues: CASSKGGTGIRSYEQYF.

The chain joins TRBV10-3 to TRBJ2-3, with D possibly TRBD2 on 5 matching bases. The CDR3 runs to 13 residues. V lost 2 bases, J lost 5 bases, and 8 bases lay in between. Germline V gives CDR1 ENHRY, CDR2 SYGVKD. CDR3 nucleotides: TGTGCCATCAGTGAGCGAGAGGGAGATACGCAGTATTTT. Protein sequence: CAISEREGDTQYF.

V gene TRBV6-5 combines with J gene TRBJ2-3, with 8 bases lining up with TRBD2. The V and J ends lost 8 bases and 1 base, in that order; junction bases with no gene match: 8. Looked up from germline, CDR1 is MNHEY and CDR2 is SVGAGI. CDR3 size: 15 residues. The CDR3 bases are TGTGCCAGCCGCGGCGGGGGGAAAGGCACAGATACGCAGTATTTT. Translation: CASRGGGKGTDTQYF.

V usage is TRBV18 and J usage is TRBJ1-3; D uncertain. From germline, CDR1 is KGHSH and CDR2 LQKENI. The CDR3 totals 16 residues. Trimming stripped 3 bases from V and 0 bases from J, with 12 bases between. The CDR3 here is CASSPQEAFSGNTIYF. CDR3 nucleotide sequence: TGTGCCAGCTCACCGCAGGAAGCCTTCTCTGGAAACACCATATATTTT.

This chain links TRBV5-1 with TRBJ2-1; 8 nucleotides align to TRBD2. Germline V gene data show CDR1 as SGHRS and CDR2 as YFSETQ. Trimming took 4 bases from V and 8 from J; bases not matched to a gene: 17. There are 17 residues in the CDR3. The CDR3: CASSLTVRAGAMDEQFF. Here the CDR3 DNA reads TGCGCCAGCAGCCTGACCGTCAGAGCGGGAGCAATGGATGAGCAGTTCTTC. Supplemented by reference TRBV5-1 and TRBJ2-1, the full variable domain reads KAGVTQTPRYLIKTRGQQVTLSCSPISGHRSVSWYQQTPGQGLQFLFEYFSETQRNKGNFPGRFSGRQFSNSRSEMNVSTLELGDSALYLCASSLTVRAGAMDEQFFGPGTRLTVL.

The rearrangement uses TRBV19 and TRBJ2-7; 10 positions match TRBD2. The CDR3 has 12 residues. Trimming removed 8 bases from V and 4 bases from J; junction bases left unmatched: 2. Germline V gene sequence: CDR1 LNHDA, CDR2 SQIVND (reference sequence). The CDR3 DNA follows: TGTGCCAGTTCTAGCGGGAGTTACGAGCAGTACTTC. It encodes CASSSGSYEQYF.

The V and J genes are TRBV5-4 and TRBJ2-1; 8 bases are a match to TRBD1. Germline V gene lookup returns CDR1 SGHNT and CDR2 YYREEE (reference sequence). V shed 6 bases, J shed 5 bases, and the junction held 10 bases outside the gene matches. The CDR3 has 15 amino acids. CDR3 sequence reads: CASTPGQGSHNEQFF. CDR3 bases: TGTGCCAGCACTCCCGGACAGGGAAGCCACAATGAGCAGTTCTTC. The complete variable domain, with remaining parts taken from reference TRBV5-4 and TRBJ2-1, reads ETGVTQSPTHLIKTRGQQVTLRCSSQSGHNTVSWYQQALGQGPQFIFQYYREEENGRGNFPPRFSGLQFPNYSSELNVNALELDDSALYLCASTPGQGSHNEQFFGPGTRLTVL.

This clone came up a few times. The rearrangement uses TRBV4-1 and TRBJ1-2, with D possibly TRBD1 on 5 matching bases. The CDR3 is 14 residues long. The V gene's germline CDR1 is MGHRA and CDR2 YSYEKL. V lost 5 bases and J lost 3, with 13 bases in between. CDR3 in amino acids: CASSLRGDDYGYTF. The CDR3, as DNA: TGCGCCAGCAGCTTGCGGGGGGACGACTATGGCTACACCTTC.

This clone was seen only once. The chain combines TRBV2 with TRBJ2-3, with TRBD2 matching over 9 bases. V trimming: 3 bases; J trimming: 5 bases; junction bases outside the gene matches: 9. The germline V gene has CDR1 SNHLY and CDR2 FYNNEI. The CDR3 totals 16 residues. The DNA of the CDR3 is TGTGCCAGCAGTGACTGGGCTAGCGGGGCTAAAGATACGCAGTATTTT. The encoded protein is CASSDWASGAKDTQYF.

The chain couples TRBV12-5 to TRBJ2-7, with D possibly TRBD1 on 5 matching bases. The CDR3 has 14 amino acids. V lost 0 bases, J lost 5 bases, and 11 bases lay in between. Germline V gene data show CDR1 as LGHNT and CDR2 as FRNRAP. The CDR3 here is CASGLVGRVNEQYF. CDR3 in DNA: TGTGCTAGTGGTTTGGTCGGCAGGGTGAACGAGCAGTACTTC.

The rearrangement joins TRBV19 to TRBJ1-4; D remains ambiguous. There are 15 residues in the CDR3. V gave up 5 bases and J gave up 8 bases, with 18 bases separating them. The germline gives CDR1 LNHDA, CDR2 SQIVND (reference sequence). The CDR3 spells CASSPWGAEDEKLFF. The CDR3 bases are TGTGCCAGTAGTCCTTGGGGAGCCGAGGACGAAAAACTGTTTTTT.

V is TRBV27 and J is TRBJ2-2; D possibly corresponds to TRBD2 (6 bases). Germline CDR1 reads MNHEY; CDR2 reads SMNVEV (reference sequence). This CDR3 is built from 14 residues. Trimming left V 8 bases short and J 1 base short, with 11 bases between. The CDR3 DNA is TGTGCCAGCCACCCGGGACTGAACACCGGGGAGCTGTTTTTT. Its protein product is CASHPGLNTGELFF.

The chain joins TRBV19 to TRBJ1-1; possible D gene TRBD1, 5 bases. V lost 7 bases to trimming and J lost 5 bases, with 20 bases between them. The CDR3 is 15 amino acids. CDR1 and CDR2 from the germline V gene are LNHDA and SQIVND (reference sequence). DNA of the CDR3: TGTGCCAGTACTCGGGAGGTGGGGGGTCGGACTGAAGCTTTCTTT. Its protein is CASTREVGGRTEAFF.